This is a list of T cell receptor beta chains from one sample in a study of beta chain features in type 1 diabetes. This table comes from immunoSEQ multiplex PCR, and its TCRdb copy is limited to in-frame clones, with some not included. The data show about 340,000 clones, around an eighth seen once. Material for sequencing was naive CD4+ T cells from blood. Every receptor here comes from a woman younger than 30 with type 1 diabetes. The CDR3 runs from the conserved cysteine through the conserved F or W. A D gene is named only where the DNA matches it firmly. Only some rows state a clone size, as once, few, many or a class for expanded clones.

CASKRGGDGYTF	TGTGCCAGCAAGCGGGGTGGGGATGGCTACACCTTC	TRBV28	TRBJ1-2	NA	NA
CASSVDRDTGELFF	TGTGCCAGCAGCGTTGACAGGGACACCGGGGAGCTGTTTTTT	TRBV9	TRBJ2-2	NA	TRBD1
CAWRPRTGGAFF	TGTGCCTGGAGACCAAGGACAGGGGGAGCTTTCTTT	TRBV30	TRBJ1-1	NA	TRBD1
CASSLGYTDTQYF	TGTGCCAGCAGCTTAGGCTACACAGATACGCAGTATTTT	TRBV13	TRBJ2-3	few	NA
CASSQAYEQFF	TGCGCCAGCAGCCAAGCGTATGAGCAGTTCTTC	TRBV4-1	TRBJ2-1	NA	NA
CASFNPVATGEDTQYF	TGTGCCAGCTTCAACCCGGTTGCGACAGGGGAAGATACGCAGTATTTT	TRBV18	TRBJ2-3	few	TRBD1
CASSDYRAPNVLTF	TGTGCCAGCTCCGACTACAGGGCCCCCAACGTCCTGACTTTC	TRBV27	TRBJ2-6	few	NA
CASSLNRGGTEAFF	TGTGCCAGCAGCCTGAACAGGGGAGGCACTGAAGCTTTCTTT	TRBV7-3	TRBJ1-1	NA	TRBD1
CAWSEQGRQYF	TGTGCCTGGAGCGAACAGGGGCGTCAGTATTTT	TRBV30	TRBJ2-3	few	TRBD1
CASSPSNTEAFF	TGTGCCAGCTCACCATCAAACACTGAAGCTTTCTTT	TRBV18	TRBJ1-1	NA	NA
CASSLAGGRGETQYF	TGTGCCAGCAGCTTAGCCGGCGGGAGAGGAGAGACCCAGTACTTC	TRBV11-2	TRBJ2-5	NA	TRBD2
CASSYSQGGNQPQHF	TGTGCCAGCAGTTATTCACAGGGCGGCAATCAGCCCCAGCATTTT	TRBV6-5	TRBJ1-5	few	NA
CASSLGRVNEQFF	TGTGCCAGCAGCTTAGGCAGGGTCAATGAGCAGTTCTTC	TRBV11-2	TRBJ2-1	NA	NA
CASRSQGAEAFNEQFF	TGTGCCAGCAGGTCACAGGGGGCGGAGGCCTTCAATGAGCAGTTCTTC	TRBV28	TRBJ2-1	NA	TRBD1
CASSREGAGANVLTF	TGTGCCAGCAGCCGAGAGGGTGCTGGGGCCAACGTCCTGACTTTC	TRBV5-4	TRBJ2-6	NA	NA
CGAGSSETQYF	TGTGGCGCCGGGAGTTCAGAGACCCAGTACTTC	TRBV30	TRBJ2-5	NA	NA
CSVAFLAGVGETQYF	TGCAGCGTTGCTTTTCTAGCGGGAGTCGGGGAGACCCAGTACTTC	TRBV29-1	TRBJ2-5	NA	TRBD2
CASSAHRVDNEKLFF	TGTGCCAGCAGTGCCCACAGGGTCGATAATGAAAAACTGTTTTTT	TRBV6-1	TRBJ1-4	NA	NA
CASSLARRDRTSSYEQYF	TGCGCCAGCAGCTTGGCCCGGCGTGACAGAACCAGCTCCTACGAGCAGTACTTC	TRBV5-1	TRBJ2-7	NA	NA
CASSLTVDGELFF	TGCGCCAGCAGCTTAACAGTGGACGGGGAGCTGTTTTTT	TRBV5-1	TRBJ2-2	NA	NA
CASSLEGGNTEAFF	TGTGCCAGCAGCTTAGAAGGAGGGAACACTGAAGCTTTCTTT	TRBV7-9	TRBJ1-1	few	NA
CATEGGEAANYGYTF	TGTGCCACCGAAGGAGGGGAGGCAGCTAACTATGGCTACACCTTC	TRBV28	TRBJ1-2	few	NA
CASRAGGGQFF	TGTGCCAGCAGAGCGGGAGGCGGGCAGTTCTTC	TRBV2	TRBJ2-1	NA	TRBD2
CASSSRGIQPQHF	TGTGCCAGCAGTTCCAGAGGGATTCAGCCCCAGCATTTT	TRBV27	TRBJ1-5	NA	NA
CASSEYLTGLDTYEQYF	TGTGCCAGCAGTGAATACCTGACAGGCTTAGACACCTACGAGCAGTACTTC	TRBV25-1	TRBJ2-7	few	NA
CASSPPAQPQETQYF	TGTGCCAGCTCACCACCTGCACAGCCCCAAGAGACCCAGTACTTC	TRBV18	TRBJ2-5	NA	NA
CASSRVLGASTDTQYF	TGTGCCAGCAGCCGGGTCTTGGGTGCTAGCACAGATACGCAGTATTTT	TRBV5-4	TRBJ2-3	NA	NA
CASSPPGGRYEQYF	TGTGCCAGCTCACCACCAGGGGGAAGGTACGAGCAGTACTTC	TRBV18	TRBJ2-7	NA	NA
CSVGEYPAGLGTEAFF	TGCAGCGTTGGGGAATACCCCGCAGGGCTCGGCACTGAAGCTTTCTTT	TRBV29-1	TRBJ1-1	NA	NA
CASRLDSQETQYF	TGTGCCAGCAGGCTAGACAGTCAAGAGACCCAGTACTTC	TRBV2	TRBJ2-5	few	NA
CASSALGVAGLYF	TGTGCCAGCAGCGCCTTGGGGGTAGCGGGTTTGTATTTT	TRBV5-4	TRBJ2-3	few	TRBD2
CASSFSGRGLDEQFF	TGCGCCAGCAGCTTTAGCGGGAGAGGGTTGGATGAGCAGTTCTTC	TRBV5-1	TRBJ2-1	few	TRBD2
CASSAQPPGNTGELFF	TGTGCCAGCAGCGCCCAACCGCCGGGGAACACCGGGGAGCTGTTTTTT	TRBV11-2	TRBJ2-2	NA	NA
CASSRGQGTTYEQYF	TGTGCCAGCAGCCGGGGACAGGGAACTACCTACGAGCAGTACTTC	TRBV14	TRBJ2-7	few	TRBD1
CASSPLALSNEQFF	TGCGCCAGCAGCCCCCTAGCTCTCTCGAATGAGCAGTTCTTC	TRBV5-1	TRBJ2-1	few	NA
CASSPPSDEQFF	TGTGCCAGCAGCCCCCCGTCCGATGAGCAGTTCTTC	TRBV5-4	TRBJ2-1	NA	NA
CASSLMSGRADETQYF	TGTGCCAGCAGCCTGATGAGCGGGAGGGCTGATGAGACCCAGTACTTC	TRBV28	TRBJ2-5	few	TRBD2
CASSLQGARELFF	TGTGCCAGCTCACTCCAGGGGGCCAGGGAGCTGTTTTTT	TRBV18	TRBJ2-2	few	TRBD1
CASSTSGSGANVLTF	TGTGCCAGTAGTACCTCAGGGTCAGGGGCCAACGTCCTGACTTTC	TRBV19	TRBJ2-6	NA	NA
CASSAGYSNQPQHF	TGTGCCAGCTCGGCAGGGTATAGCAATCAGCCCCAGCATTTT	TRBV6-5	TRBJ1-5	NA	NA
CASSPGQAPYGYTF	TGTGCCAGCAGCCCCGGACAGGCTCCCTATGGCTACACCTTC	TRBV28	TRBJ1-2	few	TRBD1
CASSFRLFGGRDTQYF	TGTGCCAGCAGCTTTAGGCTCTTCGGCGGGAGGGATACGCAGTATTTT	TRBV7-6	TRBJ2-3	few	TRBD2
CASSKSGARGNQPQHF	TGTGCCAGCAGCAAATCAGGGGCGCGGGGCAATCAGCCCCAGCATTTT	TRBV9	TRBJ1-5	NA	NA
CASRAGIAGELFF	TGTGCCAGCAGGGCAGGGATCGCCGGGGAGCTGTTTTTT	TRBV2	TRBJ2-2	NA	NA
CASSVRLAGGLDTQYF	TGTGCCAGCAGCGTCCGACTAGCGGGAGGGCTGGATACGCAGTATTTT	TRBV5-4	TRBJ2-3	NA	TRBD2
CASSYSGEYPSYEQYF	TGTGCCAGCAGTTACTCCGGGGAATACCCCTCCTACGAGCAGTACTTC	TRBV6-6	TRBJ2-7	NA	NA
CASSGDSGGRETQYF	TGCGCCAGCAGCGGAGATTCTGGGGGCCGGGAGACCCAGTACTTC	TRBV5-1	TRBJ2-5	NA	NA
CASSLSGADTQYF	TGTGCCAGCAGCTTGTCCGGGGCAGATACGCAGTATTTT	TRBV11-2	TRBJ2-3	few	NA
CASGSSARGTGELFF	TGTGCTAGTGGTTCGTCCGCGCGGGGTACCGGGGAGCTGTTTTTT	TRBV12-5	TRBJ2-2	NA	NA
CASSQGTEPNIQYF	TGTGCCAGCTCACAAGGGACAGAACCAAACATTCAGTACTTC	TRBV18	TRBJ2-4	NA	TRBD1
CASSPLPSSGGYNEQFF	TGTGCCAGCAGCCCCCTCCCGTCTAGCGGGGGCTACAATGAGCAGTTCTTC	TRBV13	TRBJ2-1	NA	TRBD2
CASSPLDSEPGYGYTF	TGTGCCAGCTCACCTCTTGACAGTGAACCCGGCTATGGCTACACCTTC	TRBV18	TRBJ1-2	NA	NA
CASSTTAAGSWETQYF	TGTGCCAGCAGTACCACCGCAGCGGGTTCCTGGGAGACCCAGTACTTC	TRBV9	TRBJ2-5	NA	NA
CAWSGGSTDTQYF	TGTGCCTGGAGCGGAGGGAGCACAGATACGCAGTATTTT	TRBV30	TRBJ2-3	many	NA
CASSLSPGQNTEAFF	TGTGCCAGCAGCTTATCCCCGGGACAAAACACTGAAGCTTTCTTT	TRBV7-9	TRBJ1-1	NA	NA
CASSPDGGEQFF	TGTGCCAGCTCACCAGACGGAGGTGAGCAGTTCTTC	TRBV18	TRBJ2-1	NA	NA
CASSHPLRNTEAFF	TGCGCCAGCAGCCATCCCCTACGGAACACTGAAGCTTTCTTT	TRBV4-1	TRBJ1-1	NA	NA
CASSFSAGRQAEAFF	TGTGCCAGCAGTTTCTCGGCAGGGCGCCAAGCTGAAGCTTTCTTT	TRBV28	TRBJ1-1	few	NA
CASSRYGTRNEQFF	TGTGCCAGCAGCAGATACGGGACTAGAAATGAGCAGTTCTTC	TRBV21-1	TRBJ2-1	NA	NA